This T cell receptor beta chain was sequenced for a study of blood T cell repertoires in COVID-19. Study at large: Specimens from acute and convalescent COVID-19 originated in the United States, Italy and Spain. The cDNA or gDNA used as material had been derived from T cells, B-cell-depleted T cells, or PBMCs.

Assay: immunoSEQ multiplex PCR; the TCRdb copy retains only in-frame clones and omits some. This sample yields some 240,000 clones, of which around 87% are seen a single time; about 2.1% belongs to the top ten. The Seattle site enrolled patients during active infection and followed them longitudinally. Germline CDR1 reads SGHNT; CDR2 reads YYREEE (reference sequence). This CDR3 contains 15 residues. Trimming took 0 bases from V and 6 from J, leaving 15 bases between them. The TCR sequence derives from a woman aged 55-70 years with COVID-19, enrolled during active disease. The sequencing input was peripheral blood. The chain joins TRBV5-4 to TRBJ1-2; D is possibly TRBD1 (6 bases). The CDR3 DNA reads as TGTGCCAGCAGCTTGGGGGGGCTTGAAATGAATGGCTACACCTTC. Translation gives CASSLGGLEMNGYTF.